The 19 T cell receptor beta chains given below trace back to one sample, sequenced in a study of shared clonotypes between healthy human individuals. Selected positively for CCR7 and CD45RO-negative, naive CD8 cells excluded terminally differentiated effector memory CD45RA+ cells. Produced via immunoSEQ multiplex PCR; TCRdb's table is partial and in-frame only. Altogether 2 million to 2.5 million clones are present, 85% to 95% being singletons, with the ten largest covering around 1.1%. Material for sequencing was naive CD8+ T cells sorted from blood. The receptor source for this set is a man aged 18 to 35 in good health.

Of note for this clone: This sample also contains other DNA sequences that code for the same CDR3. CDR3 sequence reads: CASSPQGALNEKLFF. CDR3 DNA sequence: TGTGCCAGCAGTCCCCAGGGGGCGCTTAATGAAAAACTGTTTTTT. This chain connects TRBV28 to TRBJ1-4; 8 nucleotides line up with TRBD1. With 5 bases clipped from V and 4 bases from J, the junction kept 6 bases outside the gene matches. The CDR3 spans 15 residues. CDR1 is MDHEN and CDR2 is SYDVKM in the germline V gene.

The V call is TRBV4-2, the J call TRBJ2-1, with 9 bases that match TRBD2. V trimming: 1 base; J trimming: 7 bases; junction bases outside the gene matches: 8. The CDR3 is made up of 16 amino acids. Looked up from germline, CDR1 is LGHNA and CDR2 is YNFKEQ. Here the CDR3 reads CASSQVVAGVTNEQFF. DNA for the CDR3: TGTGCCAGCAGCCAAGTGGTAGCGGGAGTAACAAATGAGCAGTTCTTC.

The chain combines TRBV19 with TRBJ2-1, with D hard to call. V lost 5 bases, J lost 2 bases, and 10 bases lay in between. Germline V lookup: CDR1 LNHDA, CDR2 SQIVND (reference sequence). The CDR3 extends over 14 amino acids. The DNA for the CDR3 is TGTGCCAGTAGTTTTGGAACCACCTACAATGAGCAGTTCTTC. Its translation: CASSFGTTYNEQFF.

With respect to this clone: Other DNA sequences in this sample translate to the same CDR3. This chain connects TRBV11-1 to TRBJ2-5; possibly TRBD1 or TRBD2 for D (5 bases each). The CDR3 has 12 amino acids. V lost 3 bases, J lost 5 bases, and 7 bases lay in between. CDR1 is SGHAT, CDR2 FQDESV, per germline (reference sequence). The CDR3 loop is CASSFEGETQYF. CDR3 DNA: TGTGCCAGCAGCTTCGAGGGGGAGACCCAGTACTTC.

In regard to this clone: Other DNA sequences from this sample encode an identical CDR3 as well. The rearrangement links TRBV4-3 to TRBJ2-7; D possibly corresponds to TRBD2 (5 bases). This CDR3 has 13 amino acids. V was cut by 1 base and J by 5 bases, with 9 bases left in between. Per germline, CDR1 LGHNA and CDR2 YSLEER. CDR3 amino acids: CASSQGTGNEQYF. The DNA of the CDR3 is TGCGCCAGCAGCCAAGGAACCGGGAACGAGCAGTACTTC.

This chain joins TRBV29-1 and TRBJ1-1; D gene unclear. CDR3 length equals 13 residues. CDR1 and CDR2 from the germline V gene are SQVTM and ANQGSEA. The CDR3 loop is CRIWEGDETEAFF. The DNA of the CDR3 is TGCAGGATATGGGAGGGTGATGAGACTGAAGCTTTCTTT.

This clone was counted once. This chain joins TRBV29-1 and TRBJ1-2; D is unclear. The CDR3 runs 13 residues. V lost 5 bases, J lost 2 bases, and 12 bases lay in between. CDR1 and CDR2 from the germline V gene are SQVTM and ANQGSEA. The CDR3 sequence is CSVYPTENYGYTF. CDR3 coding DNA: TGCAGCGTTTATCCTACAGAAAACTATGGCTACACCTTC.

This chain links TRBV6-1 with TRBJ2-7, with TRBD2 as a possible D gene (5 bases). Trimming removed 6 bases at V and 3 bases at J, with 9 bases between. Germline-derived CDR1 and CDR2 are MNHNS and SASEGT. The CDR3 contains 12 residues. CDR3 amino acids: CASRLASYEQYF. DNA for the CDR3: TGTGCCAGCAGGCTAGCTAGCTACGAGCAGTACTTC.

With regard to this clone: This specimen includes other DNA sequences encoding the same CDR3. The chain employs TRBV27 and TRBJ1-5, with D possibly matching TRBD1 (5 bases). The CDR3 spans 13 residues. V gave up 2 bases and J gave up 5 bases, with 7 bases separating them. Germline V gene data show CDR1 as MNHEY and CDR2 as SMNVEV (reference sequence). CDR3 protein: CASSLRGDQPQHF. The CDR3 bases are TGTGCCAGCAGTTTAAGGGGCGATCAGCCCCAGCATTTT.

Points on this clone: This sample also contains other DNA sequences that code for the same CDR3. This chain connects TRBV6-5 to TRBJ2-7; D remains unclear. The V gene's germline CDR1 is MNHEY and CDR2 SVGAGI. The CDR3 runs to 14 residues. The ends were cut back, 0 bases at V and 0 bases at J, with 6 bases in the middle. The CDR3 loop reads CASSYSGDSYEQYF. The CDR3 nucleotides read TGTGCCAGCAGTTACTCGGGTGACTCCTACGAGCAGTACTTC.

This clone turned up a few times. The V and J genes are TRBV10-1 and TRBJ1-6; tentative D call: TRBD1 (5 bases). The CDR3 has 14 amino acids. The V gene's germline CDR1 is WNHNN and CDR2 SYGVQD (reference sequence). Trimming pared 0 bases from V and 11 bases from J, leaving 11 bases between. The CDR3 region is CASSESVWGAPLHF. The CDR3 DNA is TGCGCCAGCAGTGAGTCAGTTTGGGGGGCACCCCTCCACTTT.

The chain combines TRBV7-9 with TRBJ2-2; no firm D call. V was pared by 8 bases and J by 1 base, with 8 bases between. CDR1 is SEHNR and CDR2 is FQNEAQ in the germline V gene (reference sequence). The CDR3 is 13 amino acids. CDR3: CASADMNTGELFF. The CDR3 DNA reads as TGTGCCAGCGCCGACATGAACACCGGGGAGCTGTTTTTT.

V usage is TRBV15 and J usage is TRBJ2-1, with TRBD2 matching over 9 bases. The V and J ends lost 7 bases and 6 bases, in that order; junction bases with no gene match: 10. The CDR3 length is 15 residues. Germline-derived CDR1 and CDR2 are LNHNV and YYDKDF (reference sequence). The CDR3 DNA is TGTGCCACCACCCTTAGCGGGAGTCCCTCCAATGAGCAGTTCTTC. It specifies CATTLSGSPSNEQFF. The full variable domain, in which reference TRBV15 and TRBJ2-1 provide the parts outside the CDR3, is DAMVIQNPRYQVTQFGKPVTLSCSQTLNHNVMYWYQQKSSQAPKLLFHYYDKDFNNEADTPDNFQSRRPNTSFCFLDIRSPGLGDTAMYLCATTLSGSPSNEQFFGPGTRLTVL.

The chain has TRBV6-5 and TRBJ2-1, with 12 bases identical to TRBD2. The V gene's germline CDR1 is MNHEY and CDR2 SVGAGI. V trimming: 6 bases; J trimming: 6 bases; junction bases outside the gene matches: 6. CDR3 length equals 15 residues. CDR3 bases: TGTGCCAGCAGCCCGACTAGCGGGAGCGGCAATGAGCAGTTCTTC. Translated, it gives CASSPTSGSGNEQFF.

The chain has TRBV25-1 and TRBJ2-7; D may be TRBD1 or TRBD2 (5 bases each). The CDR3 totals 13 residues. Germline loops: CDR1 MGHDK, CDR2 SYGVNS. V dropped 7 bases and J dropped 4 bases, with 14 bases sitting between them. CDR3: CASNGDRSYEQYF. DNA of the CDR3: TGTGCCAGCAACGGGGACCGCTCTTACGAGCAGTACTTC.

V and J are TRBV7-9 and TRBJ1-4, with D unclear. CDR3 length: 16 residues. CDR1 SEHNR and CDR2 FQNEAQ come from the germline V gene (reference sequence). Trimming removed 5 bases at V and 5 bases at J, with 18 bases between. The CDR3 nucleotides read TGTGCCAGCAGCGCGTATTGGACTGACCACAATGAAAAACTGTTTTTT. This gives the protein CASSAYWTDHNEKLFF.

The rearrangement links TRBV19 to TRBJ1-2; 8 bases are a match to TRBD1. The germline CDR1 and CDR2 sequences are LNHDA and SQIVND (reference sequence). The J segment lost 7 bases and the V segment lost 3 bases, leaving 7 bases of the junction unmatched. CDR3 length: 14 residues. The CDR3 spells CASSMRGQEIGYTF. The CDR3 DNA follows: TGTGCCAGTAGTATGAGGGGACAGGAAATTGGCTACACCTTC. The full variable domain, its missing parts supplied by reference TRBV19 and TRBJ1-2, is DGGITQSPKYLFRKEGQNVTLSCEQNLNHDAMYWYRQDPGQGLRLIYYSQIVNDFQKGDIAEGYSVSREKKESFPLTVTSAQKNPTAFYLCASSMRGQEIGYTFGSGTRLTVV.

V is TRBV4-3 and J is TRBJ2-2, with 8 bases that match TRBD2. This CDR3 comprises 16 residues. V was clipped by 4 bases and J by 3 bases; unmatched bases: 7. The germline gives CDR1 LGHNA, CDR2 YSLEER. CDR3 sequence reads: CASSPLSGLDTGELFF. Here the CDR3 DNA reads TGCGCCAGCAGCCCCCTTTCGGGACTAGACACCGGGGAGCTGTTTTTT.

The rearrangement joins TRBV28 to TRBJ2-1; 10 bases are shared with TRBD2. The junction had 16 bases not matched to a gene; V was cut back by 1 base and J by 4 bases. This CDR3 has 20 amino acids. Germline values: CDR1 MDHEN, CDR2 SYDVKM. The chain's CDR3 is CASSLLSGTSARRVYNEQFF. CDR3 nucleotide sequence: TGTGCCAGCAGTTTATTATCCGGGACTAGCGCGAGGCGGGTTTACAATGAGCAGTTCTTC.